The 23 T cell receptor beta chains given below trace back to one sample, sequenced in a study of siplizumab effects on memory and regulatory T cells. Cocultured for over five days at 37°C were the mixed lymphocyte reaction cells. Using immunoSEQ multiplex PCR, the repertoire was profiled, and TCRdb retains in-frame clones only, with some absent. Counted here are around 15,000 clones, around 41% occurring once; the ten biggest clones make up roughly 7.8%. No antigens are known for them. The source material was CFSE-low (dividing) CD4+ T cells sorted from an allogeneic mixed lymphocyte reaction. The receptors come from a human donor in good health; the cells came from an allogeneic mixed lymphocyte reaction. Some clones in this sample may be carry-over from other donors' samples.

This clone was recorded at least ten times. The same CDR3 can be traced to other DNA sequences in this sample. CDR3 DNA: TGTGCCAGCAGTTACAGGGTTGGCACTGAAGCTTTCTTT. It encodes CASSYRVGTEAFF. The chain uses TRBV6-6 and TRBJ1-1; D not resolved. V was pared by 2 bases and J by 4 bases, with 8 bases between. The germline gives CDR1 MNHNY, CDR2 SVGAGI (reference sequence). The CDR3 sequence is 13 residues long.

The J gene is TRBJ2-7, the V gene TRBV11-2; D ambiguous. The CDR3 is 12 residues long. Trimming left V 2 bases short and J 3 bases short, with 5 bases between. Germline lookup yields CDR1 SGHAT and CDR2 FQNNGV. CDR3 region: CASSLIGYEQYF. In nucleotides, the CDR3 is TGTGCCAGCAGCTTAATCGGCTACGAGCAGTACTTC.

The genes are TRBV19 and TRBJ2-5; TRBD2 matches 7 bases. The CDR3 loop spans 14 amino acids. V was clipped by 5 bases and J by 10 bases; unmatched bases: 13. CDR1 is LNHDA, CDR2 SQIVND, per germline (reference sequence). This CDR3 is CASSPDRGVGVQYF. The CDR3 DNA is TGTGCCAGTAGTCCAGACCGGGGGGTAGGGGTCCAGTACTTC.

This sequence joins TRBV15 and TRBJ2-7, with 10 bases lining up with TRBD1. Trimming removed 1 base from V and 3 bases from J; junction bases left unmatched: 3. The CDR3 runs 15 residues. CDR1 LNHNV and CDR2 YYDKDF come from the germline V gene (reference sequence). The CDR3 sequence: CATSRGGQGLYEQYF. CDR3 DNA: TGTGCCACCAGCAGAGGGGGACAGGGGCTCTACGAGCAGTACTTC.

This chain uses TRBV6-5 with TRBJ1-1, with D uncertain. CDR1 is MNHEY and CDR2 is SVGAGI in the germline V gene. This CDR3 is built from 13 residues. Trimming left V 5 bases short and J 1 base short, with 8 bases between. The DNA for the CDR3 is TGTGCCAGCAGTCTACGTTGGAACACTGAAGCTTTCTTT. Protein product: CASSLRWNTEAFF.

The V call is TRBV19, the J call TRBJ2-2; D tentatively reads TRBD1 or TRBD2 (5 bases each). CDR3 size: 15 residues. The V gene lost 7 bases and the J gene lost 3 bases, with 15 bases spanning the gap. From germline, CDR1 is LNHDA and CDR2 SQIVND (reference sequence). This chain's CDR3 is CASKGTGTHTGELFF. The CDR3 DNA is TGTGCCAGTAAAGGGACCGGAACCCACACCGGGGAGCTGTTTTTT.

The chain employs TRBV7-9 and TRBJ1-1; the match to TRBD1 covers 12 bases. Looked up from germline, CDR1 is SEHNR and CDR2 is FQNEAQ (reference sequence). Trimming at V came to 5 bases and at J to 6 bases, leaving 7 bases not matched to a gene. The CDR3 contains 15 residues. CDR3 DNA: TGTGCCAGCAGCCCTACCGGGACAGGGGGCTCTGAAGCTTTCTTT. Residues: CASSPTGTGGSEAFF.

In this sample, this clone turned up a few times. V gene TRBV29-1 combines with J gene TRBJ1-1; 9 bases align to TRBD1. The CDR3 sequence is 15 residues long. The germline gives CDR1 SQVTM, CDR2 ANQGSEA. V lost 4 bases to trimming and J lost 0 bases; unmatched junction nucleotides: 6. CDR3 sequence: CSVVRQGVMNTEAFF. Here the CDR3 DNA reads TGCAGCGTTGTCCGACAGGGGGTTATGAACACTGAAGCTTTCTTT.

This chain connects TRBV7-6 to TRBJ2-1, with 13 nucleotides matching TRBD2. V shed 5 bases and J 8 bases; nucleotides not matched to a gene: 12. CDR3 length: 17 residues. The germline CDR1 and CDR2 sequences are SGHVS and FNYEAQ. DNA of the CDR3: TGTGCCAGCAGCCCCCGACTAGCGGGAGGAGGGAGCGATGAGCAGTTCTTC. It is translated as CASSPRLAGGGSDEQFF.

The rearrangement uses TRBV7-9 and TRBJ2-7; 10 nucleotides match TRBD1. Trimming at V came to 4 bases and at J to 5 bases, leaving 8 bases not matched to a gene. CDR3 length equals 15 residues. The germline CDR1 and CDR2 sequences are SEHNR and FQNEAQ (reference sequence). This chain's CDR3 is CASSSYRDRGNEQYF. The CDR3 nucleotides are TGTGCCAGCAGCTCATACCGGGACAGGGGAAACGAGCAGTACTTC.

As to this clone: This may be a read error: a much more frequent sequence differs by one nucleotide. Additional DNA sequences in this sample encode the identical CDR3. CDR3 coding DNA: TGTGCCAGCAACCCAAGCGAATACACAGACACGCAGTATTTT. Protein sequence: CASNPSEYTDTQYF. V and J are TRBV7-9 and TRBJ2-3; D gene uncertain. The V gene's germline CDR1 is SEHNR and CDR2 FQNEAQ (reference sequence). The CDR3 extends over 14 amino acids.

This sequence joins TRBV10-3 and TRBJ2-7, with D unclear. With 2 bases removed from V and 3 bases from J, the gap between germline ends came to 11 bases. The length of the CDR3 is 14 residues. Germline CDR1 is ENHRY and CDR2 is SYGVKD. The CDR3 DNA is TGTGCCATCAGTGAGGCCGGTAACAGCTACGAGCAGTACTTC. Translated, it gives CAISEAGNSYEQYF.

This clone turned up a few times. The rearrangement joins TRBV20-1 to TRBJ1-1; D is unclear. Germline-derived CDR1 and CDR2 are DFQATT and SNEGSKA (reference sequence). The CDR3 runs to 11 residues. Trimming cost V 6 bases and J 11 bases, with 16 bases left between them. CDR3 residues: CSAATQTRAFF. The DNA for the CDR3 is TGCAGTGCAGCTACTCAAACGAGGGCTTTCTTT.

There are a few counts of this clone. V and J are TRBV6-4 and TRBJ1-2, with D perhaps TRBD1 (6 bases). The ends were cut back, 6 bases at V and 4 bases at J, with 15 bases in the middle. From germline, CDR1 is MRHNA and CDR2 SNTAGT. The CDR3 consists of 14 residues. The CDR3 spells CASSPQTGLYGYTF. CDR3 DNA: TGTGCCAGCAGCCCCCAGACAGGACTCTATGGCTACACCTTC.

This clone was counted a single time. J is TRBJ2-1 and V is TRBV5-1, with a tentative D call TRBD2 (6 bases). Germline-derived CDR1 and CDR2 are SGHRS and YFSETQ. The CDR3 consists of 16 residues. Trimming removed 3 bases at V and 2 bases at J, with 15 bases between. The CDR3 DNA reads TGCGCCAGCAGCTCAGGAGGGACGGGGACCTACAATGAGCAGTTCTTC. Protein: CASSSGGTGTYNEQFF.

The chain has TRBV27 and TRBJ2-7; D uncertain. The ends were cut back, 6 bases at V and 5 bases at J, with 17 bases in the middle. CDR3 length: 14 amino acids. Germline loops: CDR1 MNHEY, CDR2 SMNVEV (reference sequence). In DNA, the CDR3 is TGTGCCAGCAGGCAAAGCGTAATTTCTAACGAGCAGTACTTC. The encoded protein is CASRQSVISNEQYF.

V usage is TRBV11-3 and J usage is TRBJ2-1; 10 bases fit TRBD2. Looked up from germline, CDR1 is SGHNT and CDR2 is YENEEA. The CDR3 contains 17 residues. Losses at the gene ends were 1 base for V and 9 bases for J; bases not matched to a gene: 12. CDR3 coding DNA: TGTGCCAGCAGCTTAGGGGTGTGGGCTAGCGGGAGCTCTGAGCAGTTCTTC. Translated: CASSLGVWASGSSEQFF.

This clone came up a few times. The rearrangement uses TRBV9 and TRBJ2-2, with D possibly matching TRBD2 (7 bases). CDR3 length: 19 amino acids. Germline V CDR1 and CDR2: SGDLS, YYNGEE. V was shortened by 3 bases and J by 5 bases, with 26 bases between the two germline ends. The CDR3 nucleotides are TGTGCCAGCAGCGCCTCGCCGGGGGGCGGGAGTTCTGGTACCGGGGAGCTGTTTTTT. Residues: CASSASPGGGSSGTGELFF.

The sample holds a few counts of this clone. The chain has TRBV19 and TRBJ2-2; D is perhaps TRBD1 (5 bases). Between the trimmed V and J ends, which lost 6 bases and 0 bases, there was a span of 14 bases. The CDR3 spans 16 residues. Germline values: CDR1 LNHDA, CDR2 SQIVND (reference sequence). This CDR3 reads CASRALGLSNTGELFF. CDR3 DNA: TGTGCCAGTAGGGCCCTGGGGCTCTCGAACACCGGGGAGCTGTTTTTT.

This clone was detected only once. In nucleotides, the CDR3 is TGTGCCAGGAATTGGAGGGATCCTCAAAATGAAAAACTGTTTTTT. Protein sequence: CARNWRDPQNEKLFF. This chain links TRBV19 with TRBJ1-4, with unresolved D. The V and J ends lost 9 bases and 5 bases respectively, with 19 bases between them. The CDR3 loop spans 15 amino acids. Looked up from germline, CDR1 is LNHDA and CDR2 is SQIVND (reference sequence).

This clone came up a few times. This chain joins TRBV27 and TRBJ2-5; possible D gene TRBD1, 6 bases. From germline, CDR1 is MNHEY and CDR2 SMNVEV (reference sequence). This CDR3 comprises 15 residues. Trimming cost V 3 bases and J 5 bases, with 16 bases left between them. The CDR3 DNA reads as TGTGCCAGCAGTTTGGTCGGGTCAGGGGTGGAGACCCAGTACTTC. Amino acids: CASSLVGSGVETQYF.

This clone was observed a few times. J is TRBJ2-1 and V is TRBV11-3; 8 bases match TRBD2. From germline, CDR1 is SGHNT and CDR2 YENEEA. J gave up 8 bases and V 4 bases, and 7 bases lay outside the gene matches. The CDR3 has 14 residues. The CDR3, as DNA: TGTGCCAGCAGCTCGGGACTAGGGTTTCATGAGCAGTTCTTC. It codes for CASSSGLGFHEQFF. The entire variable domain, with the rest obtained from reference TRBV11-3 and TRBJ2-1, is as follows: EAGVVQSPRYKIIEKKQPVAFWCNPISGHNTLYWYLQNLGQGPELLIRYENEEAVDDSQLPKDRFSAERLKGVDSTLKIQPAELGDSAVYLCASSSGLGFHEQFFGPGTRLTVL.

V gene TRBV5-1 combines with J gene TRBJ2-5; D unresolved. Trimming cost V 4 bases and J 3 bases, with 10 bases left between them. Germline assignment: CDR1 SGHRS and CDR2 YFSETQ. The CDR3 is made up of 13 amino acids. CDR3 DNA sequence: TGCGCCAGCAGCCGAAACCCGGAAGAGACCCAGTACTTC. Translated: CASSRNPEETQYF.